The clone carrying this TCR beta chain was observed once. Its antigen is undetermined. Here immunoSEQ multiplex PCR was the method, and the copy in TCRdb shows in-frame clones only, minus some. The table records about 120,000 clones, just over 90% of them present only once. This sample was included in a study of T cell responses to AZD1222 COVID-19 vaccine. General study findings and limits: Two AZD1222 administrations were followed by greater Spike-specific TCR breadth and depth. Repertoires were sampled only after the peak T cell response.

This CDR3 spans 14 amino acids. Germline CDR1 SGHNT, CDR2 YENEEA. With 8 bases removed from V and 4 bases from J, the gap between germline ends came to 16 bases. This receptor was taken from an adult who received the AZD1222 COVID-19 vaccine. This chain uses TRBV11-3 with TRBJ2-3; no clear D. Source: peripheral blood, taken 28 days after the second AZD1222 dose. The CDR3 region has the DNA TGTGCCAGCCTGATTCCCTTCCTTCCAGATACGCAGTATTTT. It encodes CASLIPFLPDTQYF.